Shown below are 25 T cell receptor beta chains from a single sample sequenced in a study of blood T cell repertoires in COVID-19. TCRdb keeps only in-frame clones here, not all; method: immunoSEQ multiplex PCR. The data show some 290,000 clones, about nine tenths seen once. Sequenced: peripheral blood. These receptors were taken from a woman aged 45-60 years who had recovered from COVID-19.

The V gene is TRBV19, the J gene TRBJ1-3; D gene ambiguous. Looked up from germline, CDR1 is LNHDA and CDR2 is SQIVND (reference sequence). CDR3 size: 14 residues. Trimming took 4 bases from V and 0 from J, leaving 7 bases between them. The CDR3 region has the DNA TGTGCCAGTAGTACACAGTCCTCTGGAAACACCATATATTTT. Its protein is CASSTQSSGNTIYF.

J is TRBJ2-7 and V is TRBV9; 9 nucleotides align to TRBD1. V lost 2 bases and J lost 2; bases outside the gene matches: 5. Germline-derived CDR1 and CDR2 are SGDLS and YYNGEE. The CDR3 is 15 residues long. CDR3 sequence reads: CASSVGTGLTYEQYF. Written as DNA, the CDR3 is TGTGCCAGCAGCGTCGGGACAGGGCTCACCTACGAGCAGTACTTC.

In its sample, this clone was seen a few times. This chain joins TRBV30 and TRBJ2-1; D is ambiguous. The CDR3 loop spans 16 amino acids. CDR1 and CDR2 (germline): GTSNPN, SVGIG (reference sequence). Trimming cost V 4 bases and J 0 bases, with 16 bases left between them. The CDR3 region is CAWTFGGSSSYNEQFF. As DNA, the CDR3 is TGTGCCTGGACATTTGGCGGATCCTCCTCCTACAATGAGCAGTTCTTC.

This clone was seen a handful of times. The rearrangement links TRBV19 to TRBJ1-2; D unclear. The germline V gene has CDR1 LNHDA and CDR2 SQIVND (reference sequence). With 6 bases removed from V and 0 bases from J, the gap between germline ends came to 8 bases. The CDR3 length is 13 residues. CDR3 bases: TGTGCCAGTAGCGCCCCAGCTAACTATGGCTACACCTTC. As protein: CASSAPANYGYTF.

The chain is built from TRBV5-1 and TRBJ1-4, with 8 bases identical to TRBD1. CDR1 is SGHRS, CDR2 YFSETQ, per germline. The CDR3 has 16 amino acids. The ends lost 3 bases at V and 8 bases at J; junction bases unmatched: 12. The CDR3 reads CASSSTTGAFIEKLFF. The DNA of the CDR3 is TGCGCCAGCAGCTCGACGACAGGGGCCTTTATCGAAAAACTGTTTTTT.

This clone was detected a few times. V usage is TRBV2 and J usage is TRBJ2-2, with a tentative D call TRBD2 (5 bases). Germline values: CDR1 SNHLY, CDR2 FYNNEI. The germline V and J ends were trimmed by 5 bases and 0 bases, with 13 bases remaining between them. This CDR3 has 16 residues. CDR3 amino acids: CASSLRTYSNTGELFF. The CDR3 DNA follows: TGTGCCAGCAGTCTGCGGACTTATTCGAACACCGGGGAGCTGTTTTTT.

CDR3 coding DNA: TGTGCCAGCCAAACAAGGGGGCGTGGAGATACGCAGTATTTT. It yields the protein CASQTRGRGDTQYF. The chain recombines TRBV6-5 with TRBJ2-3, with 7 nucleotides matching TRBD1. Germline lookup yields CDR1 MNHEY and CDR2 SVGAGI. The CDR3 consists of 14 residues. Losses at the gene ends were 8 bases for V and 5 bases for J; bases not matched to a gene: 10.

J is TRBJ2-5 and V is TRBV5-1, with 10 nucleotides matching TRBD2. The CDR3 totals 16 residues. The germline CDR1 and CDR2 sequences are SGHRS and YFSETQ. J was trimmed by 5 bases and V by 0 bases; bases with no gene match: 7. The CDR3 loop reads CASSLDLAGAGETQYF. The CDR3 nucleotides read TGCGCCAGCAGCTTGGATCTAGCGGGAGCCGGTGAGACCCAGTACTTC.

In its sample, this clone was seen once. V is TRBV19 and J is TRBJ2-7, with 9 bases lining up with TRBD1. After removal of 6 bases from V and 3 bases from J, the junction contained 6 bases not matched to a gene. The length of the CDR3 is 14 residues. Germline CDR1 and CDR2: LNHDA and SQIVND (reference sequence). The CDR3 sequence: CASSRGQGGYEQYF. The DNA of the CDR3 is TGTGCCAGTAGCCGGGGACAGGGCGGCTACGAGCAGTACTTC.

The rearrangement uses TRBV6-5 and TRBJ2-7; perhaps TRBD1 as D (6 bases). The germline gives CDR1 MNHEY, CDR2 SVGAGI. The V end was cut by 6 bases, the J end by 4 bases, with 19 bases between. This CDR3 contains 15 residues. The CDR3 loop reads CASRHLQGDGYEQYF. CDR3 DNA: TGTGCCAGCAGACACTTACAGGGAGACGGTTACGAGCAGTACTTC.

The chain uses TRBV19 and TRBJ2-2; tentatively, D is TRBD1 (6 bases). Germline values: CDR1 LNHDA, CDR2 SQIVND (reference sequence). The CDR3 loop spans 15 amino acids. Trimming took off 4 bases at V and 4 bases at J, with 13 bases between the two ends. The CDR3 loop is CASSTIQGRTGELFF. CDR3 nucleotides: TGTGCCAGTAGTACGATACAGGGACGCACCGGGGAGCTGTTTTTT.

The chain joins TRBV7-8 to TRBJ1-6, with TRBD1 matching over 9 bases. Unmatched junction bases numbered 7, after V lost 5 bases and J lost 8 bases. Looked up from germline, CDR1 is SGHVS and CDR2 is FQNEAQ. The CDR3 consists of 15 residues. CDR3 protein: CASSPRTGVDSPLHF. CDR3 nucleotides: TGTGCCAGCAGCCCTCGGACAGGGGTTGATTCACCCCTCCACTTT.

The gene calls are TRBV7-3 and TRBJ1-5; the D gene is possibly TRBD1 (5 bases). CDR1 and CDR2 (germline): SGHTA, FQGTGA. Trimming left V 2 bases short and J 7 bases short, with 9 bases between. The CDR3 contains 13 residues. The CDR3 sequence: CASSLGAGQPQHF. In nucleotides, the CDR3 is TGTGCCAGCAGCTTAGGGGCGGGACAGCCCCAGCATTTT. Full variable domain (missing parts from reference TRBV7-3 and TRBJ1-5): GAGVSQTPSNKVTEKGKYVELRCDPISGHTALYWYRQSLGQGPEFLIYFQGTGAADDSGLPNDRFFAVRPEGSVSTLKIQRTERGDSAVYLCASSLGAGQPQHFGDGTRLSIL.

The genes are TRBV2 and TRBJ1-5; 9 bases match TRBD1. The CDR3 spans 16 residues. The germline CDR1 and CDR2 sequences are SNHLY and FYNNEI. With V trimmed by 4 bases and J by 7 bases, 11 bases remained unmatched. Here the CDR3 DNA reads TGTGCCAGCAGTGGAACCGGGACAGGGTTTAGGCAGCCCCAGCATTTT. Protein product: CASSGTGTGFRQPQHF.

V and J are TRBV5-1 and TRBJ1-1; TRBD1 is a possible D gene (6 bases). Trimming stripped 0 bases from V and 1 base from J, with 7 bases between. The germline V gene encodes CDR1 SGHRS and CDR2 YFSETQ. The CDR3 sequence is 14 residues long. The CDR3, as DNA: TGCGCCAGCAGCTTGGGCAGGGGGAACACTGAAGCTTTCTTT. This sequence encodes CASSLGRGNTEAFF.

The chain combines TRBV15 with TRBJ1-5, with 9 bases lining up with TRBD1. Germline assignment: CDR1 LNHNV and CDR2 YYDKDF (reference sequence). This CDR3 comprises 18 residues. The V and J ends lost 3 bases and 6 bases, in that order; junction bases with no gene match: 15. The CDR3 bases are TGTGCCACCAGCAGCATCCTATTCCGGGACAGGGACGGTCAGCCCCAGCATTTT. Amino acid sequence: CATSSILFRDRDGQPQHF. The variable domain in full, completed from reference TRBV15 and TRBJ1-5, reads DAMVIQNPRYQVTQFGKPVTLSCSQTLNHNVMYWYQQKSSQAPKLLFHYYDKDFNNEADTPDNFQSRRPNTSFCFLDIRSPGLGDTAMYLCATSSILFRDRDGQPQHFGDGTRLSIL.

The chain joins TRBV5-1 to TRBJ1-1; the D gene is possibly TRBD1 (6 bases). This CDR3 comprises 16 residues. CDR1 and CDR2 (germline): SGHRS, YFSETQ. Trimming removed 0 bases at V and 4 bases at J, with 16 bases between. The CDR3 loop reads CASSLGLYARGTEAFF. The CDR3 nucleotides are TGCGCCAGCAGCTTGGGTCTTTACGCCAGGGGCACTGAAGCTTTCTTT.

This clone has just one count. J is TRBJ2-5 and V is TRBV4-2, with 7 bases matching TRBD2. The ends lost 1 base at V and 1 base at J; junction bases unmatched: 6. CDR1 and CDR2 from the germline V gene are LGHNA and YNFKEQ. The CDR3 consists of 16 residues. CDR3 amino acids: CASSQALGGTQETQYF. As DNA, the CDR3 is TGTGCCAGCAGCCAAGCTCTCGGGGGGACCCAAGAGACCCAGTACTTC.

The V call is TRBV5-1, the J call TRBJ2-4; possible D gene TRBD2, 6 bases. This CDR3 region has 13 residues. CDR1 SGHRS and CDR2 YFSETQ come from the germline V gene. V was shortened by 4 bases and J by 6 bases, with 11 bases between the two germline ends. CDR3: CASSRDGGNIQYF. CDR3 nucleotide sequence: TGCGCCAGCAGCCGGGACGGGGGAAACATTCAGTACTTC.

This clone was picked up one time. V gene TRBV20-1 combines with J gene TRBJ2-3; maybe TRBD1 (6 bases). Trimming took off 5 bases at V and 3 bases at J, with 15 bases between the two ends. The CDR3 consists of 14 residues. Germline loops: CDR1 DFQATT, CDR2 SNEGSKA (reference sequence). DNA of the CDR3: TGCAGTGCTCGTGGGATCAGGGGAACAGATACGCAGTATTTT. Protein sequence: CSARGIRGTDTQYF.

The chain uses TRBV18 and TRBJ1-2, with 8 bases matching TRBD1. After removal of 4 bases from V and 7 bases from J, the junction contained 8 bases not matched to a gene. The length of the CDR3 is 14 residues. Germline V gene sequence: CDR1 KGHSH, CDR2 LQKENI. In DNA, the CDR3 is TGTGCCAGCTCACTGGCGACAGGGGAAGGTGGCTACACCTTC. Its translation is CASSLATGEGGYTF.

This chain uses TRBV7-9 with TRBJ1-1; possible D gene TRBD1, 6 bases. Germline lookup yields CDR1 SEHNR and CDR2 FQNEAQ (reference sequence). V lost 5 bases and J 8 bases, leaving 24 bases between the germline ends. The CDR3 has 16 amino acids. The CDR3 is CASSPTPTGRDGEAFF. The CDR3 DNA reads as TGTGCCAGCAGCCCCACCCCAACAGGGAGGGATGGGGAAGCTTTCTTT.

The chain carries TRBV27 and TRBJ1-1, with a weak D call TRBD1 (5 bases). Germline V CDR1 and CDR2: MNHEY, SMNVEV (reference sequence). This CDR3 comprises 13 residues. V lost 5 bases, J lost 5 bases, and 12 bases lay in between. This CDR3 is CASSGRGETEAFF. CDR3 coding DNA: TGTGCCAGCAGTGGCCGGGGGGAAACTGAAGCTTTCTTT.

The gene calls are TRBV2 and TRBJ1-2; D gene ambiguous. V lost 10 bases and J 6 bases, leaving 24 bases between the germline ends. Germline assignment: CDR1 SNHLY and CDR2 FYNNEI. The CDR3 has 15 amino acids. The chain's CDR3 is CAIDYRGFLGNGYTF. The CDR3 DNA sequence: TGTGCCATCGACTACCGGGGATTTCTAGGGAATGGCTACACCTTC.

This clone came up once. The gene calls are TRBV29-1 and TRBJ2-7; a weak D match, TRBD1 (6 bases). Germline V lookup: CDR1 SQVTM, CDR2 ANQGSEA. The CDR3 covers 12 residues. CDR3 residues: CRRNRVSYEQYF. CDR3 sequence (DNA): TGCAGGCGGAACAGGGTCTCCTACGAGCAGTACTTC.